This T cell receptor (beta chain) was identified in a study of shared T cell receptors in the human thymus. Clones were read by immunoSEQ multiplex PCR, and TCRdb kept only the in-frame ones, dropping some. The table shows 650,000 to 950,000 clones, with approximately 85% occurring only once. These data also featured in a second study, about human thymus T cells. According to that study: The donors were infants in Finland with congenital heart defects, otherwise immunologically healthy. Thymus tissue was removed during corrective cardiac surgery. Biased V and J segment usage appeared in thymus and peripheral blood. Thymic repertoires from unrelated individuals overlapped highly, related research reported.

The receptor comes from a girl in the first two years of life with a congenital heart defect. Sequenced input: thymocytes.

CDR3 amino acids: CASSRPQPGLISPLHF. The CDR3 DNA follows: TGTGCCAGCAGCCGCCCCCAGCCAGGACTGATTTCACCCCTCCACTTT. The chain recombines TRBV7-2 with TRBJ1-6, with unresolved D. The germline CDR1 and CDR2 sequences are SGHTA and FQGNSA. The CDR3 runs to 16 residues. Trimming removed 5 bases at V and 9 bases at J, with 20 bases between.